The sequence of this T cell receptor beta chain was determined in a study of breast tumors, draining lymph nodes, adjacent tissues (dated by TCRdb to between 2015 and 2016). For the study in its entirety: The study compared TCR beta repertoires across tumor, adjacent nontumor tissue and axillary lymph nodes from breast cancer patients. The study was designed to assess the relationships and possible T-cell exchange between tumor, surrounding tissue and draining lymph node repertoires in human breast cancer. Beyond this particular receptor, the publication reports: Tumor T-cell repertoires showed less diversity than lymph node repertoires and more diversity than nontumor tissue repertoires, and tumor T-cell repertoires showed preferential V and J gene usage. The similarity between tumor and nontumor tissue repertoires was significantly greater in luminal-like breast cancer than in basal-like breast cancer. The study presented the conclusion that tumor T cells originate in lymph nodes as consistent with a hypothesis, not as something directly demonstrated. A scenario in which most tumor T cells derive from the lymph node and then expand within tumor tissue was judged to be consistent with the data.

The axillary draining lymph nodes of breast cancer patients were the source of the lymph node samples. This clonotype turned up a few times. Its antigen is unknown. Base quality data are lacking; no much larger clone is found one base away. V lost 1 base and J lost 5 bases; the stretch between them is 17 bases long. CDR1 MGHRA and CDR2 YSYEKL are derived from the germline V gene. Measured from the cysteine to the phenylalanine, the CDR3 is 16 residues long. Only the CDR3 portion is preserved as DNA: 48 bases, with reading frame beginning at the first base. For sequencing, an Illumina HiSeq 2000 was employed. TCR beta chain libraries were generated by multiplex PCR amplification. High-throughput sequencing was used to analyze the amplified TCR beta chain products. TCRdb reanalyzed the raw reads on its own, using fastp at Q25 for trimming and MiXCR for clone calling, and kept in-frame beta chains. CDR3 protein duplicates are merged, each entry listing the most common genes and DNA. This sample has some 150,000 distinct CDR3 sequences in its table, and around 20% of those were observed once. The ten biggest clones cover 2.6% of the sample.

Input material: axillary lymph node tissue. The receptor chain draws on TRBV4-1 and TRBJ2-5; too little of a D gene remains to name it. This sequence was found in a female donor with breast cancer. Some clones in this sample may be carry-over from other donors' samples. The nucleotide sequence reads TGCGCCAGCAGCCAAGGAACCCGTCAGATCGGGGAGACCCAGTACTTC. Translated, it reads CASSQGTRQIGETQYF.